This record covers a single T cell receptor (beta chain). The data originate from a study of PD-1 blockade in classical Hodgkin lymphoma. This CDR3 spans 16 amino acids. V gave up 1 base and J gave up 4 bases; unmatched junction bases: 9. CDR1 SGHDN and CDR2 FVKESK come from the germline V gene. The patients all showed relapse after autologous stem cell transplantation, while their brentuximab vedotin exposure varied. Best responses were complete response, partial response or progressive disease. Here immunoSEQ multiplex PCR was the method, and the copy in TCRdb shows in-frame clones only, minus some. The sample has roughly 20,000 clones; around 70% are singletons.

The chain recombines TRBV14 with TRBJ1-2, with TRBD1 matching 7 bases. The sequences come from peripheral blood mononuclear cells (PBMCs), collected at baseline. The clonotype originates from a human donor with classical Hodgkin lymphoma. For the CDR3, the DNA is TGTGCCAGCAGCCAAGGTCTCTCAGGGGGGTCCTATGGCTACACCTTC. This sequence encodes CASSQGLSGGSYGYTF.